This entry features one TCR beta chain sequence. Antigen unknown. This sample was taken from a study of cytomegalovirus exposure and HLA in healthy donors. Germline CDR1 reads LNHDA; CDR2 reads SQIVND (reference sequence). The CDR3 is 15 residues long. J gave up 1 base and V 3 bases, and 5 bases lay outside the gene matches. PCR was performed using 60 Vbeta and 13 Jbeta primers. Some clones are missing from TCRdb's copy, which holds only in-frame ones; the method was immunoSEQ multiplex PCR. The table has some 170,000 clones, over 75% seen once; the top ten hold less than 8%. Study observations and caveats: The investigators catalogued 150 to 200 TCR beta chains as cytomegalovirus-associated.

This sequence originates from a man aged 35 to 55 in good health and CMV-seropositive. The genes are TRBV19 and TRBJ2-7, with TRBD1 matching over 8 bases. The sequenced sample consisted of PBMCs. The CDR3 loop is CASSITRDRSYEQYF. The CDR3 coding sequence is TGTGCCAGTAGTATTACTCGGGACAGGTCCTACGAGCAGTACTTC. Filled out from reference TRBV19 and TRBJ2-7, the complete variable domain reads DGGITQSPKYLFRKEGQNVTLSCEQNLNHDAMYWYRQDPGQGLRLIYYSQIVNDFQKGDIAEGYSVSREKKESFPLTVTSAQKNPTAFYLCASSITRDRSYEQYFGPGTRLTVT.